The following is a TCR beta chain sequence with its context. Its antigen remains undetermined. Nothing much larger sits one base from this clone, and base qualities are not available. V is clipped by 1 base and J by 4 bases, and the sequence between their germline boundaries is 20 bases long. The germline V gene specifies SGHTA as CDR1 and FQGTGA as CDR2. CDR3 length: 18 amino acids, cysteine to phenylalanine. Only the CDR3 portion is preserved as DNA: 54 bases, with reading frame beginning at the first base. Genomic DNA was isolated using the Qiagen DNeasy kit from unsorted PBMCs as well as from negatively selected CD4+ and CD8+ fractions. TCR beta CDR3 regions were amplified by immunoSEQ multiplex PCR using primers annealing to V and J segments. A synthetic immune receptor repertoire was used to minimize amplification bias, and any remaining bias was removed computationally after sequencing. The authors' analysis ran thus. Repertoire diversity was quantified as the Shannon entropy index using custom Python scripts. The unsorted, CD4+ and CD8+ repertoires were each analyzed separately, with the exception of combined analyses, where CD4+ and CD8+ sequences were merged in silico. A clone was considered expanded if an increase in frequency of at least 2-fold after treatment relative to C1D1 was found, and a pseudocount of 0.5 was applied to clones undetected at baseline. Clones with 0 or 1 copy at C1D1 were defined as singleton clones, while clones with 2 or more copies were defined as non-singleton clones. Clones expanded in unsorted samples were labelled as CD4+, CD8+ or unknown by matching protein sequences in sorted samples from the same patient. Wilcoxon tests on paired samples were used to test diversity changes from C1D1 to C4D1. The source is immuneACCESS, and TCRdb retained only in-frame sequences with V and J called. Part of the clones is not carried over; for the studies checked, unresolved V genes explain less than half of this, and the remainder is unexplained. D and trimming were read from the DNA, whereas the V and J calls and clone size are those reported in that table. Recorded for this sample are around 3,000 clones; 70% of them occurred a single time. Approximately 30% of the sample comes from the top ten.

The data derive from a study of PD-1 blockade in classical Hodgkin lymphoma (TCRdb year 2020). Study-wide context: Nivolumab dosing was 3 mg/kg intravenously every 2 weeks, continuing until either disease progression or unacceptable toxicity. The study used TCR beta sequencing and CyTOF to define a peripheral blood immune signature of response to PD-1 blockade in classical Hodgkin lymphoma.

What the time point label conveys for this sample: cycle 4 day 1 (C4D1), after six to seven weeks of nivolumab. Every trial patient had relapsed following autologous stem cell transplantation, and prior brentuximab vedotin exposure was what differed among cohorts A, B and C. CD8+ T cells were purified from thawed PBMCs by magnetic negative selection with a Miltenyi CD8+ T cell isolation kit. The trial cohort included 55 to 65 patients with relapsed/refractory classical Hodgkin lymphoma, and each patient had a best overall response of complete response, partial response or progressive disease. Single-agent nivolumab was administered to trial patients in the multi-cohort phase II CheckMate 205 trial. An independent review committee assessed best overall response using the 2007 International Working Group response criteria. PBMCs from the trial were collected at three points: immediately before nivolumab initiation (C1D1), and during therapy at cycle 2 day 1 and cycle 4 day 1. Peripheral blood was collected in 8 mL Vacutainer Cell Preparation Tubes, from which PBMCs were isolated by centrifugation and then cryopreserved. Purified CD4+ and CD8+ fractions were prepared only for cases in which an additional PBMC sample was available. On LS columns in a quadroMACS separator, the magnetically labelled cells were depleted, and the flow-through was collected as the purified fraction.

General study outcomes and caveats: A significant rise by C4D1 was seen in CD4+ but not CD8+ TCR diversity (p=0.0027 vs p=0.16), with the rise being most apparent in complete responders (p=0.02). Patients starting nivolumab less than 1 year after ASCT had lower diversity and were excluded from later analyses to avoid confounding by immune reconstitution. Baseline TCR diversity was reported to be lower in newly diagnosed patients than in healthy donors, and even lower in relapsed/refractory patients. Among trial patients, those achieving complete response had baseline diversity similar to that of newly diagnosed patients, while diversity was significantly lower in partial responders and progressors. Only a single clinical trial cohort was studied, and what caused the repertoire differences, possibly disease activity or prior therapy, remained undefined.

The source of this sequence is a human donor with classical Hodgkin lymphoma. This sample comprised CD8+ T cells from blood, obtained before the fourth cycle of nivolumab. Recombination joined TRBV7-3 with TRBJ2-1, with no D gene named confidently. This receptor carries the CDR3 CASSLIPRIAGEYNEQFF. The DNA reads TGTGCCAGCAGCTTAATCCCTCGTATAGCAGGAGAGTACAATGAGCAGTTCTTC. Where the CDR3 stops, the reference TRBV7-3 and TRBJ2-1 genes take over; the full variable domain is GAGVSQTPSNKVTEKGKYVELRCDPISGHTALYWYRQSLGQGPEFLIYFQGTGAADDSGLPNDRFFAVRPEGSVSTLKIQRTERGDSAVYLCASSLIPRIAGEYNEQFFGPGTRLTVL.